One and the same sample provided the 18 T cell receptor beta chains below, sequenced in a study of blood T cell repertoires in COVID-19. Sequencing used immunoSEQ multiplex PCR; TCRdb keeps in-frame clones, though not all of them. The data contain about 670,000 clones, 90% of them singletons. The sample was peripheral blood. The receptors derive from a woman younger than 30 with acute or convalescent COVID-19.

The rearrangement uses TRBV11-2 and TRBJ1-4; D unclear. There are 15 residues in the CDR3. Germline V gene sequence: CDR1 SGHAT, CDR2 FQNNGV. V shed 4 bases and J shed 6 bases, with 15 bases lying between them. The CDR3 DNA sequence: TGTGCCAGCAGCTCTCGACTGCAAGGTCATGAAAAACTGTTTTTT. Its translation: CASSSRLQGHEKLFF.

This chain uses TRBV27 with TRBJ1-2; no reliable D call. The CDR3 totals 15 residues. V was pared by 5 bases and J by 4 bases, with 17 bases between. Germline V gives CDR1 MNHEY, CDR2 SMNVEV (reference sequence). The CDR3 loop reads CASSPTYDSGYGYTF. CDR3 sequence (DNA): TGTGCCAGCAGTCCTACCTATGACTCTGGCTATGGCTACACCTTC.

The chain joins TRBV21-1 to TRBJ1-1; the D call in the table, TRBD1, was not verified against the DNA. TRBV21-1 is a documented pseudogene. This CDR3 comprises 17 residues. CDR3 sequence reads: CASSTRRDRVPNTEAFF. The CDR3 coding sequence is TGTGCCAGCAGCACTAGGAGAGACAGGGTCCCGAACACTGAAGCTTTCTTT.

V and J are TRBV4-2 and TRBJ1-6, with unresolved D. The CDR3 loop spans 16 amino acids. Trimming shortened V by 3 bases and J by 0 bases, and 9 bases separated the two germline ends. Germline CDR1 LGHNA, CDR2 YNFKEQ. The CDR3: CASSQEVSSYNSPLHF. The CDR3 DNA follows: TGTGCCAGCAGCCAGGAGGTTAGCTCCTATAATTCACCCCTCCACTTT.

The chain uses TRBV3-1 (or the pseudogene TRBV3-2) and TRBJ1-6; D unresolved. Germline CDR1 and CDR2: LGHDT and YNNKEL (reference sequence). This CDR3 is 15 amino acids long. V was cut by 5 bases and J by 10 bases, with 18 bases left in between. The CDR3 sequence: CASSAPVTSGSPLHF. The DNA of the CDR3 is TGTGCCAGCAGCGCTCCCGTCACCAGCGGCTCACCCCTCCACTTT.

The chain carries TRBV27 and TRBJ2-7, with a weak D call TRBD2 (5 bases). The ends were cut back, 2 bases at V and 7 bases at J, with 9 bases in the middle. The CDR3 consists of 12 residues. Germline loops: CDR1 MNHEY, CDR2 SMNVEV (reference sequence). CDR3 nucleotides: TGTGCCAGCAGTTTAGGTCCGGGGGAGCAGTACTTC. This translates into CASSLGPGEQYF.

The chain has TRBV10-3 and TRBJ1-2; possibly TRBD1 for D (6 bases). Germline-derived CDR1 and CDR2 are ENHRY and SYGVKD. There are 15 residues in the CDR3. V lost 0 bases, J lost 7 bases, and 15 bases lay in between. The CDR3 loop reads CAISESTAGAGGYTF. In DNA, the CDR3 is TGTGCCATCAGTGAGTCGACGGCAGGGGCCGGTGGCTACACCTTC.

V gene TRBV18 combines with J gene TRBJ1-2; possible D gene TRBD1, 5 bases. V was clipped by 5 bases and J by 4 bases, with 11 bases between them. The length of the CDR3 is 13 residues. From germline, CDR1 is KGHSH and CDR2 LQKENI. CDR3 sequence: CASSSDRSYGYTF. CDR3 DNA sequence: TGTGCCAGCTCATCCGACAGATCCTATGGCTACACCTTC.

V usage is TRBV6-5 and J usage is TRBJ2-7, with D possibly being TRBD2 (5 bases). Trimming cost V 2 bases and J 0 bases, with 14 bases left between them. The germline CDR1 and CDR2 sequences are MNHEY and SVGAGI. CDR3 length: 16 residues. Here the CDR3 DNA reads TGTGCCAGCAGTTACGGACTTGGCGGATACTCCTACGAGCAGTACTTC. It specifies CASSYGLGGYSYEQYF.

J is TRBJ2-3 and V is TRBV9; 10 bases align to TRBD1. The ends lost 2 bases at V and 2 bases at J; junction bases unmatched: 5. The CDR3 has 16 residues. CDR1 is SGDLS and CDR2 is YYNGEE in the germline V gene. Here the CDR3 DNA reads TGTGCCAGCAGCGTCGGACAGGGGGACCTCACAGATACGCAGTATTTT. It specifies CASSVGQGDLTDTQYF.

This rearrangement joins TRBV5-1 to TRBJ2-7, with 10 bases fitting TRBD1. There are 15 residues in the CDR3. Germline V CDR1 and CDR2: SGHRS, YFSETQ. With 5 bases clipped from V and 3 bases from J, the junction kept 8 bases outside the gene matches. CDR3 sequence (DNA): TGCGCCAGCAGTCCAGGGACAGGGGCGGGCTACGAGCAGTACTTC. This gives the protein CASSPGTGAGYEQYF.

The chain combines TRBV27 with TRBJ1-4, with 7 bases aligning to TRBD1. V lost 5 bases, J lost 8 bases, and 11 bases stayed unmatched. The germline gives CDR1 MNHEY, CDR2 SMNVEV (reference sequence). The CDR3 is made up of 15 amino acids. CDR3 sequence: CASSPLGTVKEKLFF. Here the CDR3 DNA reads TGTGCCAGCAGTCCACTAGGGACAGTTAAAGAAAAACTGTTTTTT.

The CDR3, as DNA: TGCGCCAGCAGCTCGGGAGGGACAGGGGGTCGGGCTGAAGCTTTCTTT. This translates into CASSSGGTGGRAEAFF. The chain employs TRBV5-1 and TRBJ1-1; 11 nucleotides match TRBD1. The CDR3 extends over 16 amino acids. Per germline, CDR1 SGHRS and CDR2 YFSETQ. Germline trimming cut 3 bases from V and 6 bases from J; bases unmatched to any gene: 10.

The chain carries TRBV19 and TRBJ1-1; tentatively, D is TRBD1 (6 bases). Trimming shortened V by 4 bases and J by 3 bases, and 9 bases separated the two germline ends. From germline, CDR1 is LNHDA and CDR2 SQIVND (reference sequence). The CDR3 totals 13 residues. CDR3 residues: CASSRTEYTEAFF. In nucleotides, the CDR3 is TGTGCCAGTAGTAGGACAGAATACACTGAAGCTTTCTTT.

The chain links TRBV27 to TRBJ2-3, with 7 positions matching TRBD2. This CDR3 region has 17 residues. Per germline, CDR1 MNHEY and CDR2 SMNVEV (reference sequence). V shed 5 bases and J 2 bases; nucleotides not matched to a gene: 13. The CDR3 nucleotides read TGTGCCAGCAGTCCCCCCCCGCGGGGGTGGTCCACAGATACGCAGTATTTT. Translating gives CASSPPPRGWSTDTQYF.

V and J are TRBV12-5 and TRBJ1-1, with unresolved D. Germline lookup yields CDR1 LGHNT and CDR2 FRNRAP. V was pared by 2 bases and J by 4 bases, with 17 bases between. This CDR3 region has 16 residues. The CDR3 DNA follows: TGTGCTAGTGGTTTGAGGAGGACTACGGCGGTCACTGAAGCTTTCTTT. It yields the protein CASGLRRTTAVTEAFF.

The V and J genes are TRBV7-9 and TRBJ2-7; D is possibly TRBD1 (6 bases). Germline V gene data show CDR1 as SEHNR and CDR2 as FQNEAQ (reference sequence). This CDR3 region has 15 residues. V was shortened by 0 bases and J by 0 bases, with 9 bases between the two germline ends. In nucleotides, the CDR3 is TGTGCCAGCAGCTTAGCCCGGGACATCTCCTACGAGCAGTACTTC. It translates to CASSLARDISYEQYF.

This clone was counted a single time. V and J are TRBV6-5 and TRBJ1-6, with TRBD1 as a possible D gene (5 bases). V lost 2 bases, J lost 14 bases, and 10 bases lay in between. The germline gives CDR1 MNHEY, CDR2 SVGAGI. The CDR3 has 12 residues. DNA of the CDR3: TGTGCCAGCAGTTACCGGGCAGGGTCCCTCCACTTT. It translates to CASSYRAGSLHF.